This TCR beta chain appears in the sequencing data of a study of shared clonotypes between healthy human individuals. As for the study in general: A couple of female and three male donors aged 18 to 49 were enrolled. There were three CD4 naive, three CD4 memory, two CD8 naive and one CD8 memory plates per donor.

The CDR3 is 15 amino acids. Trimming took 8 bases from V and 2 from J; bases not matched to a gene: 8. For sorted subsets, 150 to 200 ng DNA per replicate equaled about 30,000 T cell genomes. Sequencing used immunoSEQ multiplex PCR; TCRdb keeps in-frame clones, though not all of them. This sample has over a million clones, with roughly 97% found just once. The sample consisted of naive CD4+ T cells sorted from blood. Subset described: CD45RA+ positively selected. The gene calls are TRBV5-3 and TRBJ1-3, with 9 positions matching TRBD1. TRBV5-3 is labeled an ORF, and its function is uncertain. The sequence came from a man younger than 45 in good health. DNA for the CDR3: TGTGCCAGCAGCCCACAGGGGGCGGCTGGAAACACCATATATTTT. Its protein product is CASSPQGAAGNTIYF.